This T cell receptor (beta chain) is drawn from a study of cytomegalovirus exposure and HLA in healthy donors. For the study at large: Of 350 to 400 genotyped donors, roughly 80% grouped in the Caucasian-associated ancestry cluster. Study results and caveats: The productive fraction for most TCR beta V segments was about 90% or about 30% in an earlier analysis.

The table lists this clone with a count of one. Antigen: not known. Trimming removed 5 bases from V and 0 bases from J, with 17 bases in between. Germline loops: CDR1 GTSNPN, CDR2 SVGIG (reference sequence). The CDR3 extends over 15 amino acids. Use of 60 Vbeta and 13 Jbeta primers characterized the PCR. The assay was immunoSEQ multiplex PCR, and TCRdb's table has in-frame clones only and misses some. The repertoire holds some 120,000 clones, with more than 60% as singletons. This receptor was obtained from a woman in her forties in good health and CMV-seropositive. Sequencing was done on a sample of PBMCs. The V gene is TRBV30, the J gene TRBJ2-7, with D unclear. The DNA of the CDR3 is TGTGCCTGGTCCAACCTACAGAAGAGCTCCTACGAGCAGTACTTC. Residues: CAWSNLQKSSYEQYF.